These 30 T cell receptor beta chains were all obtained from the same sample, sequenced in a study of blood T cell repertoires in COVID-19. Measured with immunoSEQ multiplex PCR; TCRdb has only the in-frame clones, and not every one. The sample holds over 200,000 clones; 91% are singletons and the top ten take 1.2%. Material for sequencing was PBMCs or T cells enriched from blood (not recorded which). Receptors originate from a human donor in a cohort exposed to, infected with or recovered from COVID-19 (not recorded which). The donor label of this sample is uncertain.

The chain joins TRBV11-2 to TRBJ2-7; 10 bases fit TRBD1. The junction had 13 bases not matched to a gene; V was cut back by 9 bases and J by 5 bases. The CDR3 contains 15 residues. CDR1 and CDR2 from the germline V gene are SGHAT and FQNNGV. CDR3 DNA: TGTGCCAGTTCTGACGGGACAGGGGTACCCCACGAGCAGTACTTC. Amino acids: CASSDGTGVPHEQYF.

This chain joins TRBV15 and TRBJ1-3; possibly TRBD1 for D (6 bases). The CDR3 loop spans 16 amino acids. V was cut by 9 bases and J by 0 bases, with 18 bases left in between. The germline V gene encodes CDR1 LNHNV and CDR2 YYDKDF (reference sequence). CDR3 sequence (DNA): TGTGCCACACGCGGGGGCGGGACCCTCTCTGGAAACACCATATATTTT. Protein: CATRGGGTLSGNTIYF.

J is TRBJ1-2 and V is TRBV6-6; 10 positions agree with TRBD1. Per the germline V gene, CDR1 is MNHNY and CDR2 is SVGAGI (reference sequence). There are 15 residues in the CDR3. V lost 4 bases and J lost 5; bases outside the gene matches: 7. CDR3 nucleotide sequence: TGTGCCAGCAGTTTATCCGGGACAGGGGAATATGGCTACACCTTC. It codes for CASSLSGTGEYGYTF.

The chain joins TRBV9 to TRBJ1-3, with 10 bases matching TRBD1. CDR1 and CDR2 (germline): SGDLS, YYNGEE. V lost 3 bases and J lost 1; bases outside the gene matches: 4. The CDR3 sequence is 16 residues long. This chain's CDR3 is CASSATGGFSGNTIYF. CDR3 DNA sequence: TGTGCCAGCAGCGCGACAGGGGGCTTTTCTGGAAACACCATATATTTT.

The rearrangement joins TRBV4-2 to TRBJ2-7; 10 bases agree with TRBD2. V lost 0 bases to trimming and J lost 1 base; unmatched junction nucleotides: 3. The CDR3 is made up of 16 amino acids. Germline CDR1 and CDR2: LGHNA and YNFKEQ. The CDR3 DNA reads TGTGCCAGCAGCCAAGATGTAGCGGGGGGTTCCTACGAGCAGTACTTC. Its translation is CASSQDVAGGSYEQYF.

The gene calls are TRBV19 and TRBJ1-1, with D hard to call. The CDR3 spans 12 residues. Germline lookup yields CDR1 LNHDA and CDR2 SQIVND (reference sequence). V was cut by 5 bases and J by 8 bases, with 12 bases left in between. The DNA for the CDR3 is TGTGCCAGTAGTCCCCAGGCCGAGGAAGCTTTCTTT. It translates to CASSPQAEEAFF.

V usage is TRBV7-9 and J usage is TRBJ2-2; a weak D match, TRBD2 (6 bases). Looked up from germline, CDR1 is SEHNR and CDR2 is FQNEAQ (reference sequence). Trimming removed 5 bases from V and 2 bases from J, with 15 bases in between. The CDR3 is 16 amino acids. The CDR3: CASSPRLSGNTGELFF. The CDR3, as DNA: TGTGCCAGCAGCCCCAGGCTTAGCGGAAACACCGGGGAGCTGTTTTTT.

The chain links TRBV9 to TRBJ2-1; the D gene is possibly TRBD2 (6 bases). The V gene lost 0 bases and the J gene lost 10 bases, with 11 bases spanning the gap. This CDR3 has 13 amino acids. Germline CDR1 and CDR2: SGDLS and YYNGEE. DNA for the CDR3: TGTGCCAGCAGCGTAGTATTCCGGGGGGAGCAGTTCTTC. Protein sequence: CASSVVFRGEQFF. Full variable domain (outside the CDR3, taken from reference TRBV9 and TRBJ2-1): DSGVTQTPKHLITATGQRVTLRCSPRSGDLSVYWYQQSLDQGLQFLIQYYNGEERAKGNILERFSAQQFPDLHSELNLSSLELGDSALYFCASSVVFRGEQFFGPGTRLTVL.

The rearrangement links TRBV11-2 to TRBJ1-1; no definite D call. The germline V and J ends were trimmed by 2 bases and 6 bases, with 10 bases remaining between them. The CDR3 has 13 amino acids. Germline values: CDR1 SGHAT, CDR2 FQNNGV. This chain's CDR3 is CASSLRTTSEAFF. Written as DNA, the CDR3 is TGTGCCAGCAGCTTAAGAACAACGTCTGAAGCTTTCTTT.

The rearrangement uses TRBV6-5 and TRBJ2-7; D is possibly TRBD1 (6 bases). The CDR3 runs to 16 residues. Germline V lookup: CDR1 MNHEY, CDR2 SVGAGI. V was clipped by 2 bases and J by 5 bases, with 19 bases between them. The CDR3 is CASSYGTGFRYDEQYF. Here the CDR3 DNA reads TGTGCCAGCAGTTACGGAACAGGGTTTAGATATGACGAGCAGTACTTC.

This clone was seen only a few times. The chain combines TRBV24-1 with TRBJ2-7; 9 bases fit TRBD1. CDR3 length equals 15 residues. From germline, CDR1 is KGHDR and CDR2 SFDVKD. The junction had 7 bases not matched to a gene; V was cut back by 3 bases and J by 5 bases. The chain's CDR3 is CATSDVAGTGHEQYF. CDR3 bases: TGTGCCACCAGTGATGTCGCCGGGACAGGGCACGAGCAGTACTTC.

This chain connects TRBV6-1 to TRBJ1-2; TRBD1 matches 7 bases. Trimming at V came to 2 bases and at J to 8 bases, leaving 8 bases not matched to a gene. CDR3 size: 14 residues. Germline V gene lookup returns CDR1 MNHNS and CDR2 SASEGT. In DNA form, the CDR3 reads TGTGCCAGCAGTGAACAGCTCACAGGGGAGGGCTACACCTTC. This gives the protein CASSEQLTGEGYTF.

The genes are TRBV2 and TRBJ1-1; D is ambiguous. The CDR3 sequence is 15 residues long. The V gene's germline CDR1 is SNHLY and CDR2 FYNNEI. V was shortened by 6 bases and J by 4 bases, with 18 bases between the two germline ends. DNA for the CDR3: TGTGCCAGCAGCCCTGTGAGTATGGGAGGCACTGAAGCTTTCTTT. This sequence encodes CASSPVSMGGTEAFF.

In this sample, this clone turned up once. The chain joins TRBV11-2 to TRBJ1-2; possibly TRBD1 for D (6 bases). Germline lookup yields CDR1 SGHAT and CDR2 FQNNGV. V shed 3 bases and J shed 4 bases, with 15 bases lying between them. CDR3 length: 15 residues. CDR3 in amino acids: CASSFSLGDIYGYTF. As DNA, the CDR3 is TGTGCCAGCAGCTTTAGCCTGGGGGACATCTATGGCTACACCTTC.

This clone has only one observation. This chain links TRBV19 with TRBJ1-1; no clear D. The V end was cut by 4 bases, the J end by 4 bases, with 16 bases between. Germline V lookup: CDR1 LNHDA, CDR2 SQIVND (reference sequence). This CDR3 has 15 residues. CDR3 nucleotides: TGTGCCAGTAGTACTTTTACCGAGGGCGGCACTGAAGCTTTCTTT. Its protein product is CASSTFTEGGTEAFF.

The rearrangement links TRBV4-1 to TRBJ1-2; possibly TRBD1 for D (5 bases). The CDR3 runs 16 residues. V shed 3 bases and J shed 0 bases, with 14 bases lying between them. Per germline, CDR1 MGHRA and CDR2 YSYEKL. CDR3 in amino acids: CASSQTRDFSNYGYTF. DNA of the CDR3: TGCGCCAGCAGCCAGACTCGGGACTTTTCTAACTATGGCTACACCTTC.

The J gene is TRBJ1-4, the V gene TRBV30; D remains ambiguous. The CDR3 has 13 residues. V was clipped by 8 bases and J by 6 bases, with 16 bases between them. From germline, CDR1 is GTSNPN and CDR2 SVGIG (reference sequence). CDR3 residues: CARSGSPYEKLFF. CDR3 nucleotide sequence: TGTGCCAGATCCGGGAGTCCGTATGAAAAACTGTTTTTT.

V and J are TRBV10-3 and TRBJ2-7, with 7 bases that match TRBD1. CDR1 is ENHRY and CDR2 is SYGVKD in the germline V gene. The CDR3 extends over 14 amino acids. The trim removed 2 bases at V and 7 bases at J, leaving 8 bases unmatched. CDR3 sequence reads: CAISEGNRGQEQYF. The CDR3 DNA reads TGTGCCATCAGTGAGGGAAACAGGGGTCAGGAGCAGTACTTC.

The rearrangement uses TRBV11-2 and TRBJ1-1; 8 bases fit TRBD1. V lost 1 base, J lost 10 bases, and 8 bases stayed unmatched. CDR3 length equals 14 residues. Looked up from germline, CDR1 is SGHAT and CDR2 is FQNNGV. This CDR3 reads CASSLAGGERIAFF. The CDR3, as DNA: TGTGCCAGCAGCTTAGCAGGGGGCGAGAGGATAGCTTTCTTT.

This chain connects TRBV6-5 to TRBJ2-7; D perhaps matches TRBD1 (6 bases). V gave up 4 bases and J gave up 2 bases, with 12 bases separating them. There are 14 residues in the CDR3. Germline CDR1 and CDR2: MNHEY and SVGAGI. In DNA, the CDR3 is TGTGCCAGCAGTTTGGCGGACAGCACCTACGAGCAGTACTTC. Translating gives CASSLADSTYEQYF.

V and J are TRBV24-1 and TRBJ2-3; D is unresolved. This CDR3 is 11 amino acids long. The V gene lost 5 bases and the J gene lost 5 bases, with 4 bases spanning the gap. Germline V gene data show CDR1 as KGHDR and CDR2 as SFDVKD. The CDR3 protein is CATSAGDTQYF. CDR3 nucleotides: TGTGCCACCAGTGCGGGAGATACGCAGTATTTT.

This sequence joins TRBV7-2 and TRBJ2-3; 11 bases are shared with TRBD2. There are 16 residues in the CDR3. Germline V gene sequence: CDR1 SGHTA, CDR2 FQGNSA. V was clipped by 5 bases and J by 4 bases; unmatched bases: 8. Here the CDR3 reads CASSGSGGARADTQYF. Written as DNA, the CDR3 is TGTGCCAGCAGCGGTAGCGGGGGGGCCCGGGCAGATACGCAGTATTTT.

This chain joins TRBV19 and TRBJ2-2; 9 nucleotides match TRBD2. CDR1 and CDR2 (germline): LNHDA, SQIVND (reference sequence). This CDR3 is 15 amino acids long. J lost 4 bases, V lost 5 bases, and 5 bases had no gene match. The CDR3 region is CASSGGGAATGELFF. The CDR3 DNA is TGTGCCAGTAGTGGCGGGGGGGCCGCCACCGGGGAGCTGTTTTTT.

The J gene is TRBJ1-4, the V gene TRBV5-1; a weak D match, TRBD1 (6 bases). Per germline, CDR1 SGHRS and CDR2 YFSETQ. Between the trimmed V and J ends, which lost 0 bases and 7 bases, there was a span of 16 bases. The CDR3 spans 16 residues. CDR3 nucleotides: TGCGCCAGCAGCTTGGAAGGGGGAAGGAAGGGTGAAAAACTGTTTTTT. Amino acid sequence: CASSLEGGRKGEKLFF.

The J gene is TRBJ2-3, the V gene TRBV19; 10 positions agree with TRBD2. The junction had 2 bases not matched to a gene; V was cut back by 3 bases and J by 2 bases. Germline loops: CDR1 LNHDA, CDR2 SQIVND (reference sequence). The CDR3 contains 15 residues. CDR3 coding DNA: TGTGCCAGTAGTATTCTAGCGGGGGCCACAGATACGCAGTATTTT. Residues: CASSILAGATDTQYF.

The table lists this clone with a count of one. The rearrangement uses TRBV5-4 and TRBJ1-4; D may be TRBD1 (6 bases). CDR3 size: 15 residues. Germline values: CDR1 SGHNT, CDR2 YYREEE (reference sequence). The germline V and J ends were trimmed by 5 bases and 7 bases, with 18 bases remaining between them. DNA for the CDR3: TGTGCCAGCAGTTCTGGGACACAAGGGGTTGAAAAACTGTTTTTT. It specifies CASSSGTQGVEKLFF.

The chain couples TRBV2 to TRBJ1-1, with D uncertain. CDR3 length: 11 residues. CDR1 and CDR2 from the germline V gene are SNHLY and FYNNEI. Trimming removed 1 base at V and 11 bases at J, with 8 bases between. CDR3 in amino acids: CASSEVTGAFF. The CDR3 DNA sequence: TGTGCCAGCAGTGAAGTGACGGGGGCTTTCTTT. Combining the CDR3 with reference TRBV2 and TRBJ1-1 gives the whole variable domain EPEVTQTPSHQVTQMGQEVILRCVPISNHLYFYWYRQILGQKVEFLVSFYNNEISEKSEIFDDQFSVERPDGSNFTLKIRSTKLEDSAMYFCASSEVTGAFFGQGTRLTVV.

This chain joins TRBV6-2 or TRBV6-3 and TRBJ1-1; 9 positions match TRBD1. Germline CDR1 reads MNHEY; CDR2 reads SVGEGT. V shed 5 bases and J 5 bases; nucleotides not matched to a gene: 6. There are 14 residues in the CDR3. The CDR3 DNA is TGTGCCAGCAGTCATACAGGGGGCAGGACTGAAGCTTTCTTT. As protein: CASSHTGGRTEAFF.

CDR3 protein: CASSVGQGHYEKLFF. The CDR3 DNA follows: TGTGCCAGCAGCGTAGGACAGGGGCATTATGAAAAACTGTTTTTT. J is TRBJ1-4 and V is TRBV9; 8 positions match TRBD1. The germline V gene has CDR1 SGDLS and CDR2 YYNGEE. The CDR3 contains 15 residues. The V and J ends lost 0 bases and 6 bases, in that order; junction bases with no gene match: 4.

V is TRBV10-3 and J is TRBJ2-2, with TRBD1 matching 11 bases. Germline assignment: CDR1 ENHRY and CDR2 SYGVKD. The CDR3 runs 14 residues. V lost 6 bases and J lost 3; bases outside the gene matches: 0. The CDR3 here is CAIRGQGDTGELFF. The CDR3 DNA reads TGTGCCATCAGGGGACAGGGGGACACCGGGGAGCTGTTTTTT.